The rows below give T cell receptor beta chains drawn from one sample of a study of blood T cell repertoires in COVID-19. The data were produced by immunoSEQ multiplex PCR, yet TCRdb's version contains in-frame clones alone and is incomplete. Of roughly 350,000 clones listed, about nine tenths were seen once; the top ten hold 5.5% to 7.5%. The specimen sequenced was peripheral blood. These receptors were obtained from a woman aged 70-85 years with COVID-19, enrolled during active disease. Both conserved end residues are part of each CDR3. The order of the fields is D gene, clone size, V gene, J gene, CDR3 protein, CDR3 DNA. The D gene is left open where the match is weak. Clone size is shown for a subset of rows, as once, few, many or a class of expanded clone.

d_call: -
clone_size: -
v_call: TRBV5-1
j_call: TRBJ2-5
cdr3_aa: CASSPGQGGETQYF
cdr3_nt: TGCGCCAGCAGCCCCGGACAGGGAGGGGAGACCCAGTACTTC

d_call: TRBD1
clone_size: -
v_call: TRBV20-1
j_call: TRBJ1-4
cdr3_aa: CSASGGQGGEKLFF
cdr3_nt: TGCAGTGCTAGTGGCGGACAGGGGGGGGAAAAACTGTTTTTT

d_call: -
clone_size: once
v_call: TRBV9
j_call: TRBJ1-4
cdr3_aa: CASSGPGQRNEKLFF
cdr3_nt: TGTGCCAGCAGCGGTCCGGGACAAAGAAATGAAAAACTGTTTTTT

d_call: TRBD1
clone_size: -
v_call: TRBV30
j_call: TRBJ1-2
cdr3_aa: CAWSLQGAFYGYTF
cdr3_nt: TGTGCCTGGAGTCTACAGGGGGCCTTCTATGGCTACACCTTC

d_call: -
clone_size: -
v_call: TRBV27
j_call: TRBJ2-7
cdr3_aa: CASSSGTEYYEQYF
cdr3_nt: TGTGCCAGCAGTTCAGGTACCGAGTACTACGAGCAGTACTTC

d_call: TRBD1
clone_size: -
v_call: TRBV2
j_call: TRBJ1-3
cdr3_aa: CAGTRQGFTGNTIYF
cdr3_nt: TGTGCCGGCACACGACAGGGCTTCACTGGAAACACCATATATTTT

d_call: TRBD1
clone_size: -
v_call: TRBV9
j_call: TRBJ1-3
cdr3_aa: CASSPPQGTGNTIYF
cdr3_nt: TGTGCCAGCAGCCCTCCACAGGGGACCGGAAACACCATATATTTT

d_call: TRBD1
clone_size: -
v_call: TRBV6-5
j_call: TRBJ2-2
cdr3_aa: CASRGQGGTGELFF
cdr3_nt: TGTGCCAGCAGGGGACAGGGAGGCACCGGGGAGCTGTTTTTT

d_call: TRBD2
clone_size: -
v_call: TRBV29-1
j_call: TRBJ2-3
cdr3_aa: CSVGVAGAATDTQYF
cdr3_nt: TGCAGCGTGGGGGTAGCGGGGGCGGCCACAGATACGCAGTATTTT

d_call: -
clone_size: -
v_call: TRBV6-5
j_call: TRBJ2-7
cdr3_aa: CARQGGFHYEQYF
cdr3_nt: TGTGCCAGACAGGGGGGGTTCCACTACGAGCAGTACTTC

d_call: -
clone_size: -
v_call: TRBV19
j_call: TRBJ1-2
cdr3_aa: CASSMGGYGYTF
cdr3_nt: TGTGCCAGTAGTATGGGGGGCTATGGCTACACCTTC

d_call: TRBD2
clone_size: -
v_call: TRBV29-1
j_call: TRBJ2-3
cdr3_aa: CSVWLAGGPVDTQYF
cdr3_nt: TGCAGCGTTTGGCTAGCGGGGGGGCCAGTAGATACGCAGTATTTT

d_call: TRBD1
clone_size: -
v_call: TRBV19
j_call: TRBJ1-1
cdr3_aa: CATWDRGRVDTEAFF
cdr3_nt: TGTGCCACCTGGGACAGGGGGCGAGTGGACACTGAAGCTTTCTTT

d_call: TRBD1
clone_size: few
v_call: TRBV27
j_call: TRBJ1-5
cdr3_aa: CASSLRQGTGQPQHF
cdr3_nt: TGTGCCAGCAGTTTACGACAGGGGACTGGCCAGCCCCAGCATTTT

d_call: TRBD2
clone_size: -
v_call: TRBV18
j_call: TRBJ2-1
cdr3_aa: CASSPEGTRVDEQFF
cdr3_nt: TGTGCCAGCTCACCGGAGGGGACTAGGGTGGATGAGCAGTTCTTC

d_call: -
clone_size: -
v_call: TRBV2
j_call: TRBJ2-4
cdr3_aa: CASGLQGLRDIQYF
cdr3_nt: TGTGCCAGCGGGTTACAGGGTCTTCGGGACATTCAGTACTTC

d_call: -
clone_size: -
v_call: TRBV5-1
j_call: TRBJ1-6
cdr3_aa: CASSSEGGNSPLHF
cdr3_nt: TGCGCCAGCAGCTCAGAGGGTGGGAATTCACCCCTCCACTTT

d_call: -
clone_size: -
v_call: TRBV2
j_call: TRBJ2-7
cdr3_aa: CASMEQVPWEQYF
cdr3_nt: TGTGCCAGCATGGAACAGGTCCCCTGGGAGCAGTACTTC

d_call: -
clone_size: once
v_call: TRBV7-8
j_call: TRBJ1-1
cdr3_aa: CASSPFGANTEAFF
cdr3_nt: TGTGCCAGCAGCCCCTTTGGGGCAAACACTGAAGCTTTCTTT

d_call: TRBD2
clone_size: -
v_call: TRBV10-2
j_call: TRBJ2-6
cdr3_aa: CASRGLAGTSGANVLTF
cdr3_nt: TGCGCCAGCAGGGGACTAGCGGGGACCTCTGGGGCCAACGTCCTGACTTTC

d_call: -
clone_size: few
v_call: TRBV21-1
j_call: TRBJ2-7
cdr3_aa: CASSKRGQGTYEQYF
cdr3_nt: TGTGCCAGCAGCAAGCGGGGACAGGGGACTTACGAGCAGTACTTC

d_call: -
clone_size: -
v_call: TRBV6-5
j_call: TRBJ1-1
cdr3_aa: CASDVGLSNTEAFF
cdr3_nt: TGTGCCAGCGACGTAGGACTCTCAAACACTGAAGCTTTCTTT

d_call: TRBD1
clone_size: once
v_call: TRBV18
j_call: TRBJ1-1
cdr3_aa: CASGQGIGTEAFF
cdr3_nt: TGTGCCAGCGGACAGGGTATCGGCACTGAAGCTTTCTTT

d_call: -
clone_size: -
v_call: TRBV28
j_call: TRBJ1-1
cdr3_aa: CASSPPLTRHTEAFF
cdr3_nt: TGTGCCAGCAGTCCCCCGTTGACTCGGCACACTGAAGCTTTCTTT

d_call: TRBD1
clone_size: -
v_call: TRBV27
j_call: TRBJ1-1
cdr3_aa: CASSPSGGYSTEAFF
cdr3_nt: TGTGCCAGCAGTCCATCAGGGGGGTACAGCACTGAAGCTTTCTTT